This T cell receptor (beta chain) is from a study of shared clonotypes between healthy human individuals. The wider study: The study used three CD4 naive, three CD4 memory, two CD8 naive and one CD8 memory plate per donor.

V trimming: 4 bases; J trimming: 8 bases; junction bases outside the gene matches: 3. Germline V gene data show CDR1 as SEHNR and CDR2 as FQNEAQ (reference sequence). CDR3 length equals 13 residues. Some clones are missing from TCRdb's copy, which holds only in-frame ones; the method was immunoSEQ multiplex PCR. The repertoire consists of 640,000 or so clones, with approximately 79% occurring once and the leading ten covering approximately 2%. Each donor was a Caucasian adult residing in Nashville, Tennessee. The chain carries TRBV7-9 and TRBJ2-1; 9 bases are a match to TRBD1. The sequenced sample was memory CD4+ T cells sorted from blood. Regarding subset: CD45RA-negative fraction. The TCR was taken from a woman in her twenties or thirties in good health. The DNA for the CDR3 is TGTGCCAGCAGCTCAGGGACAGGGCATGAGCAGTTCTTC. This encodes CASSSGTGHEQFF. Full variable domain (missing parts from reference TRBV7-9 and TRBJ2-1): DTGVSQNPRHKITKRGQNVTFRCDPISEHNRLYWYRQTLGQGPEFLTYFQNEAQLEKSRLLSDRFSAERPKGSFSTLEIQRTEQGDSAMYLCASSSGTGHEQFFGPGTRLTVL.